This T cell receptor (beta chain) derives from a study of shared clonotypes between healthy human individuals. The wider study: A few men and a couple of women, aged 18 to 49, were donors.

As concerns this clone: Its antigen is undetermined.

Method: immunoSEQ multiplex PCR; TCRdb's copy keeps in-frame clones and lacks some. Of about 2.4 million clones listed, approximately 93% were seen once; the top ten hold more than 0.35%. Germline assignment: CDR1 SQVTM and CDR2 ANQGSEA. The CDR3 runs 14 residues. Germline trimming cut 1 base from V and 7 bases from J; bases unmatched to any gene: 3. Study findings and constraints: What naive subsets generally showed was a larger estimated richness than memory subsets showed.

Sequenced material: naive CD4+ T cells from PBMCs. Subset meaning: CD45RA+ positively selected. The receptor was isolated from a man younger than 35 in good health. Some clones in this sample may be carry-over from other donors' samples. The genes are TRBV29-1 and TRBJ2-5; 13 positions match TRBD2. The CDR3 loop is CSVEGRLAGGTQYF. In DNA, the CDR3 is TGCAGCGTTGAAGGTCGACTAGCGGGAGGGACCCAGTACTTC.